A single sample is the source of the 18 T cell receptor beta chains below, sequenced in a study of CD8 T cells in Susac syndrome. Reverse transcription of roughly 0.5 to 1 ug RNA was performed with random hexamers. TCRdb used MiXCR to reprocess the immunoSEQ multiplex PCR reads, holding one entry per CDR3 protein. Among 180,000 or so distinct CDR3 sequences listed, 85% to 95% were seen once. Sequenced: CD4+ T cells from PBMCs. The receptors stem from a human donor with Susac syndrome.

This clonotype was recorded only once. The J gene is TRBJ2-3, the V gene TRBV7-2; 8 bases line up with TRBD1. Per germline, CDR1 SGHTA and CDR2 FQGNSA. This CDR3 is 16 amino acids long. Trimming cost V 5 bases and J 1 base; bases outside gene matches: 8. DNA of the CDR3: TGTGCCAGCAGCCGACAGGGGACGGTGGGCACAGATACGCAGTATTTT. Amino acid sequence: CASSRQGTVGTDTQYF.

The V and J genes are TRBV28 and TRBJ1-2; 7 positions agree with TRBD1. The germline gives CDR1 MDHEN, CDR2 SYDVKM. The CDR3 runs 14 residues. Trimming took 5 bases from V and 3 from J; bases not matched to a gene: 6. In DNA form, the CDR3 reads TGTGCCAGCAGTATACTGGGGACAGACTATGGCTACACCTTC. Amino acids: CASSILGTDYGYTF.

DNA of the CDR3: TGTGCCACCAGCAGAGATCTGAACAGCAAAAACACTGAAGCTTTCTTT. It yields the protein CATSRDLNSKNTEAFF. The chain is built from TRBV15 and TRBJ1-1; D is undetermined. V was clipped by 0 bases and J by 2 bases, with 13 bases between them. Germline CDR1 LNHNV, CDR2 YYDKDF (reference sequence). The CDR3 spans 16 residues.

V is TRBV29-1 and J is TRBJ2-7, with TRBD1 as a possible D gene (5 bases). CDR3 size: 11 residues. Germline V gives CDR1 SQVTM, CDR2 ANQGSEA. V was shortened by 2 bases and J by 5 bases, with 7 bases between the two germline ends. CDR3 in DNA: TGCAGCGTTGAAAGGGGAAACGAGCAGTACTTC. Residues: CSVERGNEQYF.

In this sample, this clonotype turned up once. The V and J genes are TRBV9 and TRBJ2-2, with TRBD2 as a possible D gene (5 bases). Trimming left V 0 bases short and J 6 bases short, with 12 bases between. The CDR3 spans 15 residues. In germline, CDR1 is SGDLS, CDR2 YYNGEE. DNA for the CDR3: TGTGCCAGCAGCGTAGAACTAGGGTGGGCCGGGGAGCTGTTTTTT. Encoded protein: CASSVELGWAGELFF.

The chain recombines TRBV5-6 with TRBJ2-5; 14 nucleotides match TRBD2. V gave up 6 bases and J gave up 5 bases; unmatched junction bases: 9. The length of the CDR3 is 16 residues. Germline V gene data show CDR1 as SGHDT and CDR2 as YYEEEE. The CDR3: CASTKTSGRAVETQYF. For the CDR3, the DNA is TGTGCCAGCACCAAGACTAGCGGGAGGGCAGTCGAGACCCAGTACTTC. The complete variable domain, with remaining parts taken from reference TRBV5-6 and TRBJ2-5, reads DAGVTQSPTHLIKTRGQQVTLRCSPKSGHDTVSWYQQALGQGPQFIFQYYEEEERQRGNFPDRFSGHQFPNYSSELNVNALLLGDSALYLCASTKTSGRAVETQYFGPGTRLLVL.

The chain uses TRBV6-6 and TRBJ1-3; no reliable D call. V was cut by 0 bases and J by 8 bases, with 14 bases left in between. Germline V gene data show CDR1 as MNHNY and CDR2 as SVGAGI (reference sequence). CDR3 length: 15 residues. The CDR3 loop reads CASSYSRAEVDTIYF. In nucleotides, the CDR3 is TGTGCCAGCAGTTACTCGAGGGCGGAGGTAGACACCATATATTTT.

V is TRBV12-3 or TRBV12-4 and J is TRBJ1-1; D not certain. Trimming removed 3 bases from V and 3 bases from J, with 8 bases in between. This CDR3 spans 13 amino acids. CDR3 bases: TGTGCCAGCAGTTTCGGAGGAGACACTGAAGCTTTCTTT. It codes for CASSFGGDTEAFF.

This clonotype is medium-sized by share. This chain uses TRBV2 with TRBJ2-7, with TRBD2 matching over 9 bases. The CDR3 is 15 residues long. Germline values: CDR1 SNHLY, CDR2 FYNNEI. V lost 2 bases, J lost 1 base, and 3 bases stayed unmatched. CDR3 DNA sequence: TGTGCCAGCAGTGAAAGCGGGGGGCTTTCCTACGAGCAGTACTTC. Protein product: CASSESGGLSYEQYF.

The sample holds one count of this clonotype. The rearrangement joins TRBV11-1 to TRBJ2-2; TRBD1 agrees at 8 bases. This CDR3 region has 15 residues. J lost 6 bases, V lost 1 base, and 4 bases had no gene match. The germline gives CDR1 SGHAT, CDR2 FQDESV (reference sequence). The CDR3 DNA follows: TGTGCCAGCAGCTTAGGGTCCAGGGGGCCCGGGGAGCTGTTTTTT. Translation gives CASSLGSRGPGELFF.

This clonotype appeared once. The J gene is TRBJ1-2, the V gene TRBV5-4, with D maybe TRBD1 (5 bases). The V and J ends lost 3 bases and 7 bases respectively, with 7 bases between them. The germline V gene encodes CDR1 SGHNT and CDR2 YYREEE (reference sequence). This CDR3 contains 11 residues. This CDR3 reads CASSSGTGYTF. Written as DNA, the CDR3 is TGTGCCAGCAGCTCAGGGACTGGCTACACCTTC.

The chain recombines TRBV9 with TRBJ2-1; 9 positions match TRBD2. Germline V gene lookup returns CDR1 SGDLS and CDR2 YYNGEE. The CDR3 spans 13 residues. After removal of 4 bases from V and 8 bases from J, the junction contained 4 bases not matched to a gene. The CDR3 DNA sequence: TGTGCCAGCAGCCCCCGGACTAGCGATGAGCAGTTCTTC. It translates to CASSPRTSDEQFF.

This sequence joins TRBV6-2 or TRBV6-3 and TRBJ2-1; unclear D gene. Germline loops: CDR1 MNHEY, CDR2 SVGEGT. V dropped 3 bases and J dropped 3 bases, with 9 bases sitting between them. This CDR3 is 14 amino acids long. The CDR3 spells CASSYNRIYNEQFF. CDR3 DNA: TGTGCCAGCAGTTATAATCGGATCTACAATGAGCAGTTCTTC.

This rearrangement joins TRBV2 to TRBJ1-2, with D maybe TRBD1 (5 bases). The CDR3 has 13 amino acids. Trimming cost V 6 bases and J 5 bases, with 13 bases left between them. Germline-derived CDR1 and CDR2 are SNHLY and FYNNEI. In DNA, the CDR3 is TGTGCCAGCAGCCGAGACAGACTATATGGCTACACCTTC. Its protein is CASSRDRLYGYTF.

The chain's CDR3 is CASSQDWPGVEAFF. The CDR3 DNA reads as TGTGCCAGCAGCCAAGATTGGCCAGGGGTTGAGGCTTTCTTT. The V gene is TRBV3-1, the J gene TRBJ1-1, with D perhaps matching TRBD1 (6 bases). Germline V CDR1 and CDR2: LGHDT, YNNKEL (reference sequence). Trimming took 0 bases from V and 11 from J, leaving 16 bases between them. This CDR3 is 14 amino acids long.

J is TRBJ2-2 and V is TRBV12-3 or TRBV12-4, with 11 nucleotides matching TRBD1. Unmatched junction bases numbered 3, after V lost 3 bases and J lost 3 bases. The CDR3 sequence is 16 residues long. CDR3 bases: TGTGCCAGCAGTTTCGGGACAGGGGGAGACACCGGGGAGCTGTTTTTT. Its translation: CASSFGTGGDTGELFF.

The chain combines TRBV29-1 with TRBJ1-2; 7 bases match TRBD1. Looked up from germline, CDR1 is SQVTM and CDR2 is ANQGSEA. The CDR3 loop spans 12 amino acids. The J segment lost 8 bases and the V segment lost 2 bases, leaving 5 bases of the junction unmatched. DNA of the CDR3: TGCAGCGTTGAACAGGGGGGCTTAGGCTACACCTTC. It encodes CSVEQGGLGYTF.

The V and J genes are TRBV7-8 and TRBJ2-3; weak D call: TRBD2 (6 bases). Trimming took off 5 bases at V and 2 bases at J, with 14 bases between the two ends. Germline CDR1 SGHVS, CDR2 FQNEAQ. The CDR3 runs to 15 residues. The CDR3 DNA reads TGTGCCAGCAGCCCGTTGGAGGGGACCACAGATACGCAGTATTTT. Its translation: CASSPLEGTTDTQYF.